These 21 T cell receptor beta chains share one sample of origin, sequenced in a study of CD8 T cells in Susac syndrome. Reverse transcription of roughly 0.45 to 1 ug RNA was carried out with random hexamers. Each CDR3 protein gets one entry after TCRdb re-called the immunoSEQ multiplex PCR reads with MiXCR. The table has roughly 75,000 distinct CDR3 sequences, 93% seen once. Input material: CD4+ T cells from PBMCs. These receptor sequences come from a human donor with Susac syndrome.

The chain is built from TRBV3-1 and TRBJ1-1, with D hard to call. With 1 base removed from V and 6 bases from J, the gap between germline ends came to 12 bases. CDR3 length: 14 amino acids. The V gene's germline CDR1 is LGHDT and CDR2 YNNKEL (reference sequence). CDR3 sequence reads: CASSQGPAGPEAFF. In nucleotides, the CDR3 is TGTGCCAGCAGCCAAGGTCCAGCGGGCCCTGAAGCTTTCTTT.

The chain combines TRBV6-5 with TRBJ2-3, with D possibly matching TRBD1 (5 bases). The CDR3 is made up of 18 amino acids. V lost 0 bases, J lost 1 base, and 17 bases lay in between. Germline V CDR1 and CDR2: MNHEY, SVGAGI. CDR3 region: CASSYSKGSRVGTDTQYF. Here the CDR3 DNA reads TGTGCCAGCAGTTACTCGAAAGGAAGCAGGGTAGGCACAGATACGCAGTATTTT.

The gene calls are TRBV5-1 and TRBJ2-2; a weak D match, TRBD1 (5 bases). Trimming left V 0 bases short and J 1 base short, with 7 bases between. Germline V lookup: CDR1 SGHRS, CDR2 YFSETQ. The CDR3 length is 15 residues. The CDR3 sequence: CASSLVTGNTGELFF. In DNA, the CDR3 is TGCGCCAGCAGCTTGGTTACAGGGAACACCGGGGAGCTGTTTTTT.

J is TRBJ1-1 and V is TRBV20-1; D is unresolved. Between the trimmed V and J ends, which lost 3 bases and 5 bases, there was a span of 7 bases. Germline CDR1 DFQATT, CDR2 SNEGSKA (reference sequence). This CDR3 comprises 11 residues. CDR3 bases: TGCAGTGCTAGGCGGCTTACTGAAGCTTTCTTT. Translating it yields CSARRLTEAFF.

This chain links TRBV12-3 or TRBV12-4 with TRBJ1-2; D unclear. With 7 bases removed from V and 3 bases from J, the gap between germline ends came to 9 bases. CDR3 size: 12 residues. CDR3 nucleotide sequence: TGTGCCAGCATTAACTGGGACTATGGCTACACCTTC. Its protein is CASINWDYGYTF.

This clonotype appeared once. This rearrangement joins TRBV27 to TRBJ1-4; 7 bases are shared with TRBD1. V trimming: 2 bases; J trimming: 2 bases; junction bases outside the gene matches: 8. The germline V gene encodes CDR1 MNHEY and CDR2 SMNVEV (reference sequence). CDR3 size: 17 residues. CDR3 bases: TGTGCCAGCAGTTTAGCCCGACAGGGACCTACTAATGAAAAACTGTTTTTT. Translated: CASSLARQGPTNEKLFF.

The chain joins TRBV6-2 or TRBV6-3 to TRBJ2-3; the D is unclear. The V and J ends lost 6 bases and 5 bases respectively, with 21 bases between them. This CDR3 spans 16 amino acids. Germline V CDR1 and CDR2: MNHEY, SVGEGT. For the CDR3, the DNA is TGTGCCAGCAGGCGTAGACCCTCGGCCCTGAAAGATACGCAGTATTTT. It codes for CASRRRPSALKDTQYF.

J is TRBJ2-1 and V is TRBV7-3; D is unresolved. From germline, CDR1 is SGHTA and CDR2 FQGTGA. The CDR3 runs 13 residues. V was clipped by 1 base and J by 9 bases, with 10 bases between them. The CDR3 loop reads CASSLSPPAEQFF. In DNA form, the CDR3 reads TGTGCCAGCAGCTTAAGCCCTCCGGCTGAGCAGTTCTTC.

The chain is built from TRBV12-3 or TRBV12-4 and TRBJ2-1; 7 bases agree with TRBD1. The CDR3 contains 14 residues. V lost 6 bases, J lost 13 bases, and 15 bases stayed unmatched. DNA for the CDR3: TGTGCCAGCAGCAAATCCCCTGGTGACAGGGAACAGTTCTTC. Its translation: CASSKSPGDREQFF.

A word on this clonotype: Mismatch with germline at one junction end may stem from a read error. This rearrangement joins TRBV7-7 to TRBJ2-1; D assignment may be TRBD1 or TRBD2 (6 bases each). CDR3 length equals 15 residues. The germline V gene encodes CDR1 SSHAT and CDR2 FNYEAQ (reference sequence). The CDR3 DNA reads as TGTGCTAGCAGCTTAGTGGTCGGGGGCGGCGATGAGCAGTTCTTC. This gives the protein CASSLVVGGGDEQFF.

This rearrangement joins TRBV20-1 to TRBJ2-1; D assignment may be TRBD1 or TRBD2 (6 bases each). Germline V gene lookup returns CDR1 DFQATT and CDR2 SNEGSKA (reference sequence). Trimming removed 3 bases from V and 0 bases from J, with 9 bases in between. There are 14 residues in the CDR3. This chain's CDR3 is CSASGGASYNEQFF. The CDR3 DNA is TGCAGTGCTAGCGGGGGCGCCTCCTACAATGAGCAGTTCTTC.

This clonotype appeared a single time. V gene TRBV5-1 combines with J gene TRBJ2-5; 15 bases align to TRBD2. Losses at the gene ends were 3 bases for V and 2 bases for J; bases not matched to a gene: 5. Germline V gene sequence: CDR1 SGHRS, CDR2 YFSETQ. This CDR3 spans 17 amino acids. CDR3 amino acids: CASSSGTSGGPQETQYF. The DNA of the CDR3 is TGCGCCAGCAGCTCCGGGACTAGCGGGGGGCCTCAAGAGACCCAGTACTTC.

The V gene is TRBV19, the J gene TRBJ2-1; 7 bases match TRBD1. V shed 0 bases and J 6 bases; nucleotides not matched to a gene: 2. Germline assignment: CDR1 LNHDA and CDR2 SQIVND (reference sequence). The CDR3 is 14 amino acids. This chain's CDR3 is CASSIETGFNEQFF. Here the CDR3 DNA reads TGTGCCAGTAGTATAGAGACAGGGTTCAATGAGCAGTTCTTC.

The chain combines TRBV12-3 or TRBV12-4 with TRBJ2-1; 7 bases align to TRBD1. The CDR3 loop spans 15 amino acids. After removal of 5 bases from V and 1 base from J, the junction contained 5 bases not matched to a gene. The CDR3 protein is CASSPTGESYNEQFF. The CDR3, as DNA: TGTGCCAGCAGTCCCACAGGGGAATCCTACAATGAGCAGTTCTTC.

This chain connects TRBV2 to TRBJ2-2; D is possibly TRBD2 (7 bases). The CDR3 is made up of 14 amino acids. V lost 5 bases and J lost 4, with 11 bases in between. The V gene's germline CDR1 is SNHLY and CDR2 FYNNEI. CDR3 loop: CASSRGGGTGELFF. DNA for the CDR3: TGTGCCAGCAGTAGGGGAGGGGGCACCGGGGAGCTGTTTTTT.

The V gene is TRBV7-2, the J gene TRBJ1-5; no firm D call. The CDR3 length is 12 residues. Trimming stripped 1 base from V and 5 bases from J, with 3 bases between. CDR1 is SGHTA, CDR2 FQGNSA, per germline. CDR3 residues: CASSLVDQPQHF. The CDR3 DNA reads TGTGCCAGCAGCTTAGTGGATCAGCCCCAGCATTTT.

The chain carries TRBV29-1 and TRBJ2-5; D is possibly TRBD1 (5 bases). Looked up from germline, CDR1 is SQVTM and CDR2 is ANQGSEA. The CDR3 contains 12 residues. V gave up 4 bases and J gave up 2 bases, with 8 bases separating them. The CDR3 protein is CSVASGQETQYF. CDR3 coding DNA: TGCAGCGTTGCTTCAGGGCAAGAGACCCAGTACTTC. Filled out from reference TRBV29-1 and TRBJ2-5, the complete variable domain reads SAVISQKPSRDICQRGTSLTIQCQVDSQVTMMFWYRQQPGQSLTLIATANQGSEATYESGFVIDKFPISRPNLTFSTLTVSNMSPEDSSIYLCSVASGQETQYFGPGTRLLVL.

This chain links TRBV18 with TRBJ1-1; tentative D call: TRBD1 (6 bases). V lost 4 bases and J 4 bases, leaving 13 bases between the germline ends. Germline V lookup: CDR1 KGHSH, CDR2 LQKENI. This CDR3 contains 14 residues. The CDR3 region is CASSQGRRGTEAFF. CDR3 sequence (DNA): TGTGCCAGCTCACAGGGGCGCAGGGGCACTGAAGCTTTCTTT.

This chain links TRBV6-9 with TRBJ1-1; TRBD1 matches 7 bases. The V segment lost 10 bases and the J segment 10 bases; nucleotides outside the gene matches: 9. The germline V gene encodes CDR1 MNHGY and CDR2 SVAAGI. The CDR3 is 11 residues long. CDR3 in amino acids: CANPFRDRAFF. CDR3 in DNA: TGTGCCAACCCCTTTCGGGACAGAGCTTTCTTT.

Only a few counts were recorded for this clonotype. J is TRBJ2-6 and V is TRBV5-4; D gene ambiguous. V was trimmed by 0 bases and J by 0 bases, leaving 10 bases between them. Germline V gene lookup returns CDR1 SGHNT and CDR2 YYREEE (reference sequence). This CDR3 spans 17 amino acids. The CDR3 DNA reads as TGTGCCAGCAGCTTGGTGCAGACGAGCTCTGGGGCCAACGTCCTGACTTTC. Residues: CASSLVQTSSGANVLTF.

The V call is TRBV12-3 or TRBV12-4, the J call TRBJ2-7; 7 positions match TRBD1. CDR3 length equals 13 residues. Germline trimming cut 5 bases from V and 5 bases from J; bases unmatched to any gene: 6. The CDR3 protein is CASSGTVGHEQYF. The DNA of the CDR3 is TGTGCCAGCAGTGGGACAGTAGGTCACGAGCAGTACTTC.